What follows are 18 T cell receptor beta chains derived from one specimen sequenced in a study of OX40 agonist ivuxolimab in advanced cancers. The repertoire was sequenced with immunoSEQ multiplex PCR; TCRdb's copy has only in-frame clones and lacks some. The table includes about 110,000 clones, approximately 89% detected once. The material sequenced was CD4+ or CD8+ T cells sorted from blood, taken in a trial of the OX40 agonist ivuxolimab. The receptors stem from an adult with an advanced solid tumor such as melanoma, head and neck, liver or kidney cancer.

J is TRBJ1-5 and V is TRBV2; D remains unclear. The CDR3 has 15 amino acids. V lost 1 base and J 2 bases, leaving 9 bases between the germline ends. The germline V gene has CDR1 SNHLY and CDR2 FYNNEI. The CDR3 loop is CASSEESSGNQPQHF. The CDR3 DNA reads as TGTGCCAGCAGTGAAGAGAGCTCCGGCAATCAGCCCCAGCATTTT.

The rearrangement joins TRBV5-1 to TRBJ1-1; possible D gene TRBD1, 5 bases. Germline-derived CDR1 and CDR2 are SGHRS and YFSETQ. The CDR3 sequence is 17 residues long. V lost 0 bases, J lost 0 bases, and 15 bases lay in between. The DNA for the CDR3 is TGCGCCAGCAGCTTGGGGGGCCTGGCCAAAATGAACACTGAAGCTTTCTTT. Translated, it gives CASSLGGLAKMNTEAFF.

The V gene is TRBV6-6, the J gene TRBJ1-1, with D possibly being TRBD1 (5 bases). The CDR3 sequence is 14 residues long. From germline, CDR1 is MNHNY and CDR2 SVGAGI (reference sequence). V lost 6 bases, J lost 1 base, and 12 bases lay in between. The CDR3 is CASRKTDRNTEAFF. The DNA of the CDR3 is TGTGCCAGCAGGAAGACAGACCGGAACACTGAAGCTTTCTTT.

CDR3 in DNA: TGTGCCTGGAATAGGGGTAGCGGGTCCTACGAGCAGTACTTC. It is translated as CAWNRGSGSYEQYF. The chain employs TRBV30 and TRBJ2-7; 7 bases align to TRBD2. Trimming at V came to 4 bases and at J to 1 base, leaving 7 bases not matched to a gene. Germline lookup yields CDR1 GTSNPN and CDR2 SVGIG (reference sequence). This CDR3 region has 14 residues.

This clone was seen more than once but under ten times. V and J are TRBV30 and TRBJ1-2, with D perhaps matching TRBD1 (5 bases). This CDR3 region has 13 residues. Deletions cut 1 base from V and 2 bases from J, with 8 bases between. Per germline, CDR1 GTSNPN and CDR2 SVGIG (reference sequence). The CDR3 loop is CAWSGRGNYGYTF. The DNA of the CDR3 is TGTGCCTGGAGTGGGAGGGGAAACTATGGCTACACCTTC.

The chain recombines TRBV9 with TRBJ2-1, with a possible D match to TRBD2 (6 bases). Germline CDR1 and CDR2: SGDLS and YYNGEE. The V gene lost 0 bases and the J gene lost 4 bases, with 14 bases spanning the gap. The CDR3 totals 16 residues. Here the CDR3 reads CASSVGLGGAYNEQFF. The CDR3 region has the DNA TGTGCCAGCAGCGTAGGTTTGGGGGGAGCGTACAATGAGCAGTTCTTC.

The sample holds a few counts of this clone. The V and J genes are TRBV9 and TRBJ1-3; TRBD1 is a possible D gene (5 bases). V gave up 5 bases and J gave up 1 base, with 10 bases separating them. The CDR3 loop spans 14 amino acids. The germline V gene has CDR1 SGDLS and CDR2 YYNGEE. Written as DNA, the CDR3 is TGTGCCAGCAGGTCAGGGCTTTCTGGAAACACCATATATTTT. This translates into CASRSGLSGNTIYF. The full variable domain, rest sourced from reference TRBV9 and TRBJ1-3, is DSGVTQTPKHLITATGQRVTLRCSPRSGDLSVYWYQQSLDQGLQFLIQYYNGEERAKGNILERFSAQQFPDLHSELNLSSLELGDSALYFCASRSGLSGNTIYFGEGSWLTVV.

The rearrangement joins TRBV25-1 to TRBJ1-1; tentative D call: TRBD1 (5 bases). Looked up from germline, CDR1 is MGHDK and CDR2 is SYGVNS. The CDR3 covers 13 residues. Trimming shortened V by 8 bases and J by 7 bases, and 17 bases separated the two germline ends. As DNA, the CDR3 is TGTGCCAGCTCTAAGGACGGGACGGTTGAAGCTTTCTTT. Protein product: CASSKDGTVEAFF.

The rearrangement uses TRBV6-4 and TRBJ1-5, with D perhaps matching TRBD1 (6 bases). Trimming shortened V by 4 bases and J by 7 bases, and 14 bases separated the two germline ends. The CDR3 length is 14 residues. Germline V gene lookup returns CDR1 MRHNA and CDR2 SNTAGT. CDR3 protein: CASSVGGRRQPQHF. CDR3 nucleotides: TGTGCCAGCAGTGTCGGGGGGCGCCGGCAGCCCCAGCATTTT.

J is TRBJ2-3 and V is TRBV19; D could derive from TRBD1 or TRBD2 (5 bases each). The CDR3 totals 16 residues. V was clipped by 5 bases and J by 2 bases, with 17 bases between them. CDR1 is LNHDA, CDR2 SQIVND, per germline (reference sequence). For the CDR3, the DNA is TGTGCCAGTAGTCCGAGGGGAGCACCCTTCACAGATACGCAGTATTTT. It specifies CASSPRGAPFTDTQYF.

The rearrangement uses TRBV4-1 and TRBJ2-7, with D possibly being TRBD1 (6 bases). CDR3 size: 15 residues. Looked up from germline, CDR1 is MGHRA and CDR2 is YSYEKL. V dropped 5 bases and J dropped 4 bases, with 18 bases sitting between them. The DNA for the CDR3 is TGCGCCAGCAGCTTGGGGGCAGAGAGCTTGTACGAGCAGTACTTC. Translation: CASSLGAESLYEQYF.

The genes are TRBV7-8 and TRBJ2-3; no firm D call. This CDR3 comprises 15 residues. The germline gives CDR1 SGHVS, CDR2 FQNEAQ. Between the trimmed V and J ends, which lost 4 bases and 4 bases, there was a span of 15 bases. This chain's CDR3 is CASSSWQGGPDTQYF. DNA for the CDR3: TGTGCCAGCAGCTCCTGGCAAGGTGGCCCAGATACGCAGTATTTT.

CDR3 in DNA: TGTGCCAGCAGCTTGGGCCTAGCGGGACACACAGATACGCAGTATTTT. This sequence encodes CASSLGLAGHTDTQYF. This rearrangement joins TRBV7-8 to TRBJ2-3, with 9 positions matching TRBD2. CDR3 size: 16 residues. J was trimmed by 2 bases and V by 3 bases; bases with no gene match: 6. Germline CDR1 reads SGHVS; CDR2 reads FQNEAQ.

The V call is TRBV18, the J call TRBJ1-2; 7 nucleotides agree with TRBD1. The CDR3 has 16 residues. The germline gives CDR1 KGHSH, CDR2 LQKENI. J was trimmed by 1 base and V by 4 bases; bases with no gene match: 9. The CDR3 is CASSLKSQGDNYGYTF. The CDR3 nucleotides are TGTGCCAGCTCACTAAAATCCCAGGGGGATAACTATGGCTACACCTTC.

This chain uses TRBV25-1 with TRBJ2-5, with D unclear. CDR1 and CDR2 from the germline V gene are MGHDK and SYGVNS. V was shortened by 5 bases and J by 4 bases, with 5 bases between the two germline ends. The CDR3 loop spans 11 amino acids. The CDR3 is CASSRLETQYF. CDR3 DNA sequence: TGTGCCAGCAGTCGTTTAGAGACCCAGTACTTC.

J is TRBJ1-1 and V is TRBV12-2. TRBV12-2 is a pseudogene. The CDR3 is 15 residues long. The CDR3 region is CASRSSPGWGTEAFF. The DNA of the CDR3 is TGTGCAAGTCGCTCTTCCCCGGGATGGGGGACTGAAGCTTTCTTT.

This clone was picked up a small number of times. V gene TRBV18 combines with J gene TRBJ2-7; unclear D gene. The V gene's germline CDR1 is KGHSH and CDR2 LQKENI. With 1 base removed from V and 4 bases from J, the gap between germline ends came to 11 bases. The CDR3 loop spans 14 amino acids. CDR3 nucleotide sequence: TGTGCCAGCTCACCACTCAGGCTCGAGTACGAGCAGTACTTC. It is translated as CASSPLRLEYEQYF.

The V call is TRBV5-6, the J call TRBJ2-7; D perhaps matches TRBD1 (5 bases). V dropped 0 bases and J dropped 3 bases, with 10 bases sitting between them. The CDR3 loop spans 14 amino acids. Germline V lookup: CDR1 SGHDT, CDR2 YYEEEE. The CDR3 bases are TGTGCCAGCAGCTTGGTGGGGCAGTACTACGAGCAGTACTTC. It encodes CASSLVGQYYEQYF.